These T cell receptor beta chains were read from a single sample in a study of T cells in Graves' hyperthyroidism and ophthalmopathy. TCRdb re-analysed the multiplex PCR reads in MiXCR, keeping a single row per CDR3 protein. The sample includes 500,000 to 700,000 distinct CDR3 sequences, 16% seen only once; the top ten take about 20%. The source material was blood. The source of these receptors is a woman between 18 and 29 years old with Graves' hyperthyroidism. CDR3s include the opening cysteine and the closing phenylalanine or tryptophan. A D gene is named only where the DNA matches it firmly. Clone size, where shown, is once, few, many, or a class for clones that have expanded.

CDR3,DNA,V,D,J,size
CASNPGRVSYNEQFF,TGCGCCAGCAACCCGGGACGGGTATCCTACAATGAGCAGTTCTTC,TRBV5-1,.,TRBJ2-1,many
CASSLALDSGANVLTF,TGTGCCAGCAGTTTAGCGTTGGACTCTGGGGCCAACGTCCTGACTTTC,TRBV12-3/TRBV12-4,.,TRBJ2-6,few
CASSPTRGPYYEQYF,TGTGCCAGCAGCCCCACCAGGGGACCATACTACGAGCAGTACTTC,TRBV12-3/TRBV12-4,.,TRBJ2-7,many
CASSLEGAGQPQHF,TGCGCCAGCAGCTTGGAAGGGGCCGGGCAGCCCCAGCATTTT,TRBV5-1,.,TRBJ1-5,many
CASSSLTDSLSYNEQFF,TGCGCCAGCAGCTCCCTGACTGACAGTCTCTCCTACAATGAGCAGTTCTTC,TRBV5-1,.,TRBJ2-1,many
CSASPVPAGAGTDTQYF,TGCAGTGCTAGTCCCGTCCCAGCGGGAGCTGGCACAGATACGCAGTATTTT,TRBV20-1,TRBD2,TRBJ2-3,many
CASSLRISGTGELFF,TGCGCCAGCAGCTTGCGTATCTCAGGCACCGGGGAGCTGTTTTTT,TRBV5-1,.,TRBJ2-2,many
CARSGRDSYNEQFF,TGTGCCCGTAGCGGGAGGGACTCCTACAATGAGCAGTTCTTC,TRBV7-9,TRBD2,TRBJ2-1,many
CASSQGRIPYEQYF,TGTGCCAGCAGCCAGGGCAGGATCCCCTACGAGCAGTACTTC,TRBV3-1,.,TRBJ2-7,many
CASSGDGFEAFF,TGTGCCAGCAGCGGGGACGGATTTGAAGCTTTCTTT,TRBV11-3,.,TRBJ1-1,many
CASTLHHGSTEAFF,TGTGCCAGCACCCTACACCATGGGAGCACTGAAGCTTTCTTT,TRBV6-1,.,TRBJ1-1,many
CATSSLRDTNYGYTF,TGTGCCACCAGCAGCCTCCGGGACACCAACTATGGCTACACCTTC,TRBV15,.,TRBJ1-2,few
CSASSSDRGGYGYTF,TGCAGTGCTAGTTCTTCGGACAGGGGAGGCTATGGCTACACCTTC,TRBV20-1,TRBD1,TRBJ1-2,many
CASSLLGGGGRNGYTF,TGTGCCAGCAGCTTGTTAGGGGGCGGCGGGAGGAATGGCTACACCTTC,TRBV7-8,TRBD1,TRBJ1-2,.